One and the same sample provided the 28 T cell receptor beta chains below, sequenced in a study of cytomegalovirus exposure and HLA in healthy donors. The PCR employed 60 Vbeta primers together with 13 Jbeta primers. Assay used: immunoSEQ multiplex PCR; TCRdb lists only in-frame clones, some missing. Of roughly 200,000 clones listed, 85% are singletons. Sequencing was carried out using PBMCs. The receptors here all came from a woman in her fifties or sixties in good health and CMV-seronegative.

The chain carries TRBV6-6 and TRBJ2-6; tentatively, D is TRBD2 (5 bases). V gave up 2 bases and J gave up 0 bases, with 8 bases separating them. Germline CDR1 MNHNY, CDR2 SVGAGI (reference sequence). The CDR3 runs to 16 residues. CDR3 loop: CASSYPGLSGANVLTF. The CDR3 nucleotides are TGTGCCAGCAGTTACCCAGGACTCTCTGGGGCCAACGTCCTGACTTTC.

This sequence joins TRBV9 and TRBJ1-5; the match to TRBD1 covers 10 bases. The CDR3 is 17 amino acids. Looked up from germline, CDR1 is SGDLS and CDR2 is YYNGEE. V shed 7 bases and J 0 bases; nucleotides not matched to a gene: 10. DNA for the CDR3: TGTGCCAGCGGGGTGGGACAGGGGTCCTATAGCAATCAGCCCCAGCATTTT. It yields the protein CASGVGQGSYSNQPQHF.

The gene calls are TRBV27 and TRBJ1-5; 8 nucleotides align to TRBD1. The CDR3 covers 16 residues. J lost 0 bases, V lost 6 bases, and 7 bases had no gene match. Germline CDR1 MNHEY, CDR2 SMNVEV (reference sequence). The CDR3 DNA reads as TGTGCCAGCAGCCTAACAGGGGGGAGTAGCAATCAGCCCCAGCATTTT. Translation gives CASSLTGGSSNQPQHF.

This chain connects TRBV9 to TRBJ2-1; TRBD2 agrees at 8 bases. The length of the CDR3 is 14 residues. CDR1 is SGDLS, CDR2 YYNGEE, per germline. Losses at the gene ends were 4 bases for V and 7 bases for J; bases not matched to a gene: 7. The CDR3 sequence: CASSPGTSLNEQFF. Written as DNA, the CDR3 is TGTGCCAGCAGCCCTGGGACTAGTTTGAATGAGCAGTTCTTC.

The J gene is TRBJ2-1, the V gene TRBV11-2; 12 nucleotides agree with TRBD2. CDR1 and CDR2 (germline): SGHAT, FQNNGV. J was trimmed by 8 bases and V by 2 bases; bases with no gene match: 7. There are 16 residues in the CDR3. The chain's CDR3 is CASSLLLAGGGYEQFF. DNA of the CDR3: TGTGCCAGCAGCTTACTACTAGCGGGAGGAGGGTATGAGCAGTTCTTC.

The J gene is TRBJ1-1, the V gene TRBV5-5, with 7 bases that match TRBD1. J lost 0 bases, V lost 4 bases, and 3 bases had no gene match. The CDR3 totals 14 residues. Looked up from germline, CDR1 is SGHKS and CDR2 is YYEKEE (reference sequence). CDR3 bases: TGTGCCAGCAGCAATACAGGGGTGAACACTGAAGCTTTCTTT. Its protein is CASSNTGVNTEAFF.

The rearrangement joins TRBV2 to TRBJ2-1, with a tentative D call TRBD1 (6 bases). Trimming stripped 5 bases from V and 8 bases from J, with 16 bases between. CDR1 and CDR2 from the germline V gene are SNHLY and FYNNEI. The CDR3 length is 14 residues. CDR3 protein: CASSRRQAAHEQFF. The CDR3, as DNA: TGTGCCAGCAGTCGGAGACAGGCAGCCCATGAGCAGTTCTTC. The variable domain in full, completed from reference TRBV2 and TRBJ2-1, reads EPEVTQTPSHQVTQMGQEVILRCVPISNHLYFYWYRQILGQKVEFLVSFYNNEISEKSEIFDDQFSVERPDGSNFTLKIRSTKLEDSAMYFCASSRRQAAHEQFFGPGTRLTVL.

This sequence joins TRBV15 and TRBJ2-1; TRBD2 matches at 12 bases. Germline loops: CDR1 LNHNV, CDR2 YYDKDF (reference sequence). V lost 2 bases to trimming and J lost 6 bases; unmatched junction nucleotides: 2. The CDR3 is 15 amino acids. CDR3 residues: CATSRRGLAGNEQFF. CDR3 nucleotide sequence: TGTGCCACCAGCAGAAGGGGACTAGCGGGCAATGAGCAGTTCTTC.

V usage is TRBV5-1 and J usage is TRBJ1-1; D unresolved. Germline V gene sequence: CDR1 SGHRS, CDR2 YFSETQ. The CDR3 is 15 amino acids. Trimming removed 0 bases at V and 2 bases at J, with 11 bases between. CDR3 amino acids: CASSLEPRTNTEAFF. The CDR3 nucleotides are TGCGCCAGCAGCTTGGAACCCCGTACAAACACTGAAGCTTTCTTT.

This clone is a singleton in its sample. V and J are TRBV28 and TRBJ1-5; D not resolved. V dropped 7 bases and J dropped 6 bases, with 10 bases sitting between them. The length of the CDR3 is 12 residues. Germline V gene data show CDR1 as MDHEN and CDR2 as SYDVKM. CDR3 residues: CASTVDVQPQHF. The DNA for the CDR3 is TGTGCCAGCACAGTCGATGTTCAGCCCCAGCATTTT.

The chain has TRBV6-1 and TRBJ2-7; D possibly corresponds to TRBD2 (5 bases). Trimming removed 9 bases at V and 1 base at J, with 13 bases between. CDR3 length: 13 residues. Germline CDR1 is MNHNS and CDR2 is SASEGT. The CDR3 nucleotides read TGTGCCAGTCTGGTTGAGGGTTCCTACGAGCAGTACTTC. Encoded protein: CASLVEGSYEQYF.

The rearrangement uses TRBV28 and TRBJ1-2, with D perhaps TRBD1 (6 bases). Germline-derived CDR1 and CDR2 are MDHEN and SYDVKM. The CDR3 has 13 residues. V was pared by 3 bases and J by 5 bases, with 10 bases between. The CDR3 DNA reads TGTGCCAGCAGTTTGGCCCAGGGGTATGGCTACACCTTC. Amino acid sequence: CASSLAQGYGYTF.

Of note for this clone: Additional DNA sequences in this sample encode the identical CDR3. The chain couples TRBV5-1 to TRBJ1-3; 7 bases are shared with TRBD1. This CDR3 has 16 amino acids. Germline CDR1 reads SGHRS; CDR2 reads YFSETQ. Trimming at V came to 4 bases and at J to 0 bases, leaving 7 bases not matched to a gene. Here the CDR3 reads CASSPGAGGSGNTIYF. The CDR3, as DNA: TGCGCCAGCAGCCCCGGGGCAGGGGGCTCTGGAAACACCATATATTTT.

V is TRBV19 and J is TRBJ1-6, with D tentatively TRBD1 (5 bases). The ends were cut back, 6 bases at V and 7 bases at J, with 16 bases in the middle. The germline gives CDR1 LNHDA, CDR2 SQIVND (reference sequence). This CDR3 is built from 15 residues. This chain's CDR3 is CASSRQPLGNSPLHF. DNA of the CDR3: TGTGCCAGTAGCAGACAGCCCCTCGGGAATTCACCCCTCCACTTT.

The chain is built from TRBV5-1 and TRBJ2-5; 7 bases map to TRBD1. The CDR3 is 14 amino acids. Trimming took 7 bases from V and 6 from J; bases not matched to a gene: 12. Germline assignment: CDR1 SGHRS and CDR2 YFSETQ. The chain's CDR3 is CASSRSGTEKTQYF. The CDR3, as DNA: TGCGCCAGCTCACGATCCGGGACAGAAAAGACCCAGTACTTC.

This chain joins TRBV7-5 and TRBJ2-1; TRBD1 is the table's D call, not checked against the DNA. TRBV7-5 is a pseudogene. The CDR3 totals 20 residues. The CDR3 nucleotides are TGTGTCAGAAGCTCGACAGCACAGGGGCCCCTAGCCTCCCCCTACAATGAGCAGTTCTTC. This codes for CVRSSTAQGPLASPYNEQFF.

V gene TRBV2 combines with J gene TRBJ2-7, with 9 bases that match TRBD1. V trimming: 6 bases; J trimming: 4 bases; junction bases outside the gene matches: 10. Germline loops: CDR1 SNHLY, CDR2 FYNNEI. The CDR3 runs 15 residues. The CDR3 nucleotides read TGTGCCAGCAGCGCGGGACAGGGTCCATCTTACGAGCAGTACTTC. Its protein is CASSAGQGPSYEQYF.

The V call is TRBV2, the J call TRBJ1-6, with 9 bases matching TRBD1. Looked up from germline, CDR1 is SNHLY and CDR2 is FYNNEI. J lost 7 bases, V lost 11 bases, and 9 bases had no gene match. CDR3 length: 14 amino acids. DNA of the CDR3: TGTGCCTCCCGACGACAGGGGGTCAATTCACCCCTCCACTTT. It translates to CASRRQGVNSPLHF.

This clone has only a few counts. CDR3 nucleotide sequence: TGTGCCAGCAGCTTGGGACGTAGACAGGGGGCTGAGCTGTTTTTT. Protein sequence: CASSLGRRQGAELFF. The V gene is TRBV11-2, the J gene TRBJ2-2, with 10 nucleotides matching TRBD1. V shed 3 bases and J 11 bases; nucleotides not matched to a gene: 9. Per germline, CDR1 SGHAT and CDR2 FQNNGV. The CDR3 contains 15 residues.

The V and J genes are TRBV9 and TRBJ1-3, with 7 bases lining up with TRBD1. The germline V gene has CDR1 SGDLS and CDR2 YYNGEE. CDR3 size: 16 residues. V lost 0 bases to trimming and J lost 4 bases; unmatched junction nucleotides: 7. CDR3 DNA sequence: TGTGCCAGCAGCGTAGCTGGCCAGGGGGTCGGAAACACCATATATTTT. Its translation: CASSVAGQGVGNTIYF.

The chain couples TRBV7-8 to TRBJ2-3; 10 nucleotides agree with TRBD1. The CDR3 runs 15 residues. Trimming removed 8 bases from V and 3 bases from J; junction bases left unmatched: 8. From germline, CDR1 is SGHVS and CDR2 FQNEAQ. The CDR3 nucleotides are TGTGCCAGCCAGCGGCGACAGGGGGCGACAGATACGCAGTATTTT. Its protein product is CASQRRQGATDTQYF.

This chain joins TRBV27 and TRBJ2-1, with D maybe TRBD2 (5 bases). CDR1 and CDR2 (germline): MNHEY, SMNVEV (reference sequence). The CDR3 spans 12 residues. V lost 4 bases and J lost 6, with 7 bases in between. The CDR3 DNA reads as TGTGCCAGCAGTTACACTAGCAATGAGCAGTTCTTC. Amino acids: CASSYTSNEQFF.

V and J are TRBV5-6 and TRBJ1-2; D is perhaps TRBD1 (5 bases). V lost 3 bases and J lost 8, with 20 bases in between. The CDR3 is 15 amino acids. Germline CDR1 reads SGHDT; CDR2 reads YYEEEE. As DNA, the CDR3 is TGTGCCAGCAGCTGGACCGGGACTCTCCTGGTGGGCTACACCTTC. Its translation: CASSWTGTLLVGYTF.

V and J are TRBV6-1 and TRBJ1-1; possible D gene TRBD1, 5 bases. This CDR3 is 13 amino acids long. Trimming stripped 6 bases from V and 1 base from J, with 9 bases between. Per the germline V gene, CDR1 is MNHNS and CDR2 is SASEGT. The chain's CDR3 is CASSDRSNTEAFF. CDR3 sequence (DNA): TGTGCCAGCAGCGACAGATCGAACACTGAAGCTTTCTTT.

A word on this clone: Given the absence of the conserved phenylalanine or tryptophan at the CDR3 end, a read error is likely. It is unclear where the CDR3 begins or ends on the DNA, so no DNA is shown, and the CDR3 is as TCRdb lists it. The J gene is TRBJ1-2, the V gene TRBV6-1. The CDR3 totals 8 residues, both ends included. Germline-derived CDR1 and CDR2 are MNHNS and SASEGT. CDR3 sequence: CASSEARG.

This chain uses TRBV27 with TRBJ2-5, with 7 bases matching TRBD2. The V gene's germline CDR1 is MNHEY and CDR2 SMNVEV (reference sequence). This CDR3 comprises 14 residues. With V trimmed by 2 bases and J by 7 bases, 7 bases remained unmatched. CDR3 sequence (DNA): TGTGCCAGCAGTTTAGCGGGAGTCACTGGGACCCAGTACTTC. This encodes CASSLAGVTGTQYF.

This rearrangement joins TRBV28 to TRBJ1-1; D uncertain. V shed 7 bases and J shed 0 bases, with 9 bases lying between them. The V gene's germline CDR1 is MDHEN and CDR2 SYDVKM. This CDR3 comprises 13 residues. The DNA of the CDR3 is TGTGCCAGCACCCTAGATCTGAACACTGAAGCTTTCTTT. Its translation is CASTLDLNTEAFF.

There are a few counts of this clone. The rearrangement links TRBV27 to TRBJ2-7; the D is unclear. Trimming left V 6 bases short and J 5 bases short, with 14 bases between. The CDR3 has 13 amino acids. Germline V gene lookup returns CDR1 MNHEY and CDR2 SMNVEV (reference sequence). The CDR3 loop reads CASSLFGGHEQYF. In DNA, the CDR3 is TGTGCCAGCAGCCTCTTTGGCGGCCACGAGCAGTACTTC.